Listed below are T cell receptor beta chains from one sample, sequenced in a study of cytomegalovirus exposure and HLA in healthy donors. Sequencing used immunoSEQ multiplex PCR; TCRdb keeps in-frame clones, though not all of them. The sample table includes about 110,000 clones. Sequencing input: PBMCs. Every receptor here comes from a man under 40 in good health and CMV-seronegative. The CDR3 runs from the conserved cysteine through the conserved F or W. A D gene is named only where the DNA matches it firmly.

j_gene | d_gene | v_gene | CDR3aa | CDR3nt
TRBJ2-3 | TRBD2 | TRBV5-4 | CASSSGLAGTDTQYF | TGTGCCAGCAGCTCGGGACTAGCGGGCACAGATACGCAGTATTTT
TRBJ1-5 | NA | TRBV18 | CASSPESNQPQHF | TGTGCCAGCTCGCCGGAGAGCAATCAGCCCCAGCATTTT
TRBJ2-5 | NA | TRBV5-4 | CASQAVRGTQYF | TGTGCCAGCCAAGCGGTTCGGGGGACCCAGTACTTC
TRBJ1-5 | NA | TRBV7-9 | CASSLGQNSNQPQHF | TGTGCCAGCAGCTTAGGACAGAATAGCAATCAGCCCCAGCATTTT
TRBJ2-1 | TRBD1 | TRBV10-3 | CAISAGTGVNEQFF | TGTGCCATTTCCGCCGGGACAGGAGTAAATGAGCAGTTCTTC
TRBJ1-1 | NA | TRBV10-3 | CAIEDQGGGTEAFF | TGTGCCATCGAAGATCAGGGTGGAGGGACTGAAGCTTTCTTT
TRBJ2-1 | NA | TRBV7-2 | CASSPVAGALYGQFF | TGTGCCAGCAGCCCGGTGGCGGGTGCGCTGTACGGGCAGTTCTTC
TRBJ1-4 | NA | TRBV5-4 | CASSLVGAGANEKLFF | TGTGCCAGCAGCTTGGTGGGGGCCGGGGCTAATGAAAAACTGTTTTTT
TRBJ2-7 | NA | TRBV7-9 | CASSRSGGNYEQYF | TGTGCCAGCAGCCGCAGTGGAGGGAATTACGAGCAGTACTTC
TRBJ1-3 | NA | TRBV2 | CASRIGVLSGNTIYF | TGTGCCAGCAGGATAGGGGTCCTCTCTGGAAACACCATATATTTT
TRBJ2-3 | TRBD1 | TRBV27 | CASSTGTGVLIYTQYF | TGTGCCAGCAGCACCGGGACAGGGGTCCTCATCTATACGCAGTATTTT
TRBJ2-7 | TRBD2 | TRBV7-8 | CASSLALAGALLYEQYF | TGTGCCAGCAGCTTAGCCCTAGCGGGGGCCCTATTATACGAGCAGTACTTC
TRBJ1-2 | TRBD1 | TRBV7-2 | CASSPGTGEAGYTF | TGTGCCAGCAGCCCCGGGACAGGGGAGGCTGGCTACACCTTC
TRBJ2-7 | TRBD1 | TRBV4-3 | CASSQGSGQGPYEQYF | TGCGCCAGCAGCCAGGGCTCCGGACAGGGCCCCTACGAGCAGTACTTC
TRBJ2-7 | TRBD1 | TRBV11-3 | CASSLAGTGAYEQYF | TGTGCCAGCAGCTTAGCCGGGACAGGGGCCTACGAGCAGTACTTC